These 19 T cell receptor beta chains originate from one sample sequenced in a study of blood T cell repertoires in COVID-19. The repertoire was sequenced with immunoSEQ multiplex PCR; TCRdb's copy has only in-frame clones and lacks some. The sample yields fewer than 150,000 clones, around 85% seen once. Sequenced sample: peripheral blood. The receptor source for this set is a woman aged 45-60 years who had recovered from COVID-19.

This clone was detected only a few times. The CDR3 loop reads CASSLMGQTYEQYF. DNA for the CDR3: TGTGCCAGCAGCTTAATGGGACAGACCTACGAGCAGTACTTC. The chain combines TRBV7-9 with TRBJ2-7; 7 nucleotides align to TRBD1. The germline V gene encodes CDR1 SEHNR and CDR2 FQNEAQ (reference sequence). Losses at the gene ends were 2 bases for V and 2 bases for J; bases not matched to a gene: 3. The CDR3 is 14 residues long.

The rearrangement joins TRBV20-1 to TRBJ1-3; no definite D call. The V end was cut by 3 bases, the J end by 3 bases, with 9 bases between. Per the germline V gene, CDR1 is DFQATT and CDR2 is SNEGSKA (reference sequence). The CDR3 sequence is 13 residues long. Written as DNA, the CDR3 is TGCAGTGCTAGTATCACCGGTGGAAACACCATATATTTT. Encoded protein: CSASITGGNTIYF.

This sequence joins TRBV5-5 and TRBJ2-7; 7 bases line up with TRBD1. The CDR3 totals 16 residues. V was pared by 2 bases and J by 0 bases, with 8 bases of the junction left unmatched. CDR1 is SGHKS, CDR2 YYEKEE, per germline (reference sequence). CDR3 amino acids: CASSLGPRQGSYEQYF. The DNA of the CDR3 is TGTGCCAGCAGCTTAGGACCGCGACAGGGCTCCTACGAGCAGTACTTC.

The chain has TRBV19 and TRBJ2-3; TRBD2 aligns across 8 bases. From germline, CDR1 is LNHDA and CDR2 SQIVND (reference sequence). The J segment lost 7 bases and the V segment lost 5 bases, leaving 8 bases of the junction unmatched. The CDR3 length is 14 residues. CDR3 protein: CASSPGGAPNTQYF. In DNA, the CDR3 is TGTGCCAGTAGTCCGGGAGGGGCTCCAAATACGCAGTATTTT.

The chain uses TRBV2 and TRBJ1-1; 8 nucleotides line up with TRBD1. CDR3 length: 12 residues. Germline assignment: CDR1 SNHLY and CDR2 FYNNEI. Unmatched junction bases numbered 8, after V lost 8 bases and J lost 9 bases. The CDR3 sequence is CASVGQGAKAFF. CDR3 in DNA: TGTGCCAGCGTAGGACAGGGTGCCAAAGCTTTCTTT.

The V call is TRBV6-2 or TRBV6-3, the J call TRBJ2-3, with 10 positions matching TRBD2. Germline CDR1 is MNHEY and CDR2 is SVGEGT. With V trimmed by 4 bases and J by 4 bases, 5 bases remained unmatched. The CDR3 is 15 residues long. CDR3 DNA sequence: TGTGCCAGCAGTTTCTTAGCGGGAGGCTCAGATACGCAGTATTTT. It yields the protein CASSFLAGGSDTQYF.

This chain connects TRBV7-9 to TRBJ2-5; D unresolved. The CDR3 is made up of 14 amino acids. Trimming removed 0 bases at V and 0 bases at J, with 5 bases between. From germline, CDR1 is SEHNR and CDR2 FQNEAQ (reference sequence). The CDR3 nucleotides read TGTGCCAGCAGCTTAGCTCCCGACCAAGAGACCCAGTACTTC. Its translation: CASSLAPDQETQYF.

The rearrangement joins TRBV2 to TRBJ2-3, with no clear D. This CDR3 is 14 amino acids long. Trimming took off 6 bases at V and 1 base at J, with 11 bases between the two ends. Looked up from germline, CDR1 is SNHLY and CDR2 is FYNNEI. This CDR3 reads CASRKEIGTDTQYF. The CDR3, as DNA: TGTGCCAGCAGGAAGGAGATTGGCACAGATACGCAGTATTTT.

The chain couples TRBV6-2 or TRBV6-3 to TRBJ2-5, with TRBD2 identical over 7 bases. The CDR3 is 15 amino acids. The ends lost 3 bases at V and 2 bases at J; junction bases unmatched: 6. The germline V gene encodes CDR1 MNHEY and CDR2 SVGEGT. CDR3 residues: CASSYTGDYQETQYF. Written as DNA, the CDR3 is TGTGCCAGCAGTTATACCGGGGACTATCAAGAGACCCAGTACTTC.

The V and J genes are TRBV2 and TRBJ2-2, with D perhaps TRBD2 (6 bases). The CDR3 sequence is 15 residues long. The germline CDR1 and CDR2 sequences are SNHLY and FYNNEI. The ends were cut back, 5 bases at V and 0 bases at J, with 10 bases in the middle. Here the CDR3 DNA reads TGTGCCAGCAGTCCACTAGCTTCGAACACCGGGGAGCTGTTTTTT. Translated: CASSPLASNTGELFF.

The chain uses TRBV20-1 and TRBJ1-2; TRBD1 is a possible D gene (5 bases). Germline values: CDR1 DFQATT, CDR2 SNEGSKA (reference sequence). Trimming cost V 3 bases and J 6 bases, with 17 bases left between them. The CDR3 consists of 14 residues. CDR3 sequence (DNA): TGCAGTGCTAGTTCGTTGGGGCAGGCGGATGGCTACACCTTC. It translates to CSASSLGQADGYTF.

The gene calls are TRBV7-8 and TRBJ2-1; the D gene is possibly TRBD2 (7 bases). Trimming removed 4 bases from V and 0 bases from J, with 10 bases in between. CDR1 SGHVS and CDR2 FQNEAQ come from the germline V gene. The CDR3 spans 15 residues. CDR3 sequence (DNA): TGTGCCAGCAGCTCGGGGGGCGCCTCCTACAATGAGCAGTTCTTC. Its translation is CASSSGGASYNEQFF.

Written as DNA, the CDR3 is TGTGCCAGCAGCTTACAGGGTAGCACAGATACGCAGTATTTT. As protein: CASSLQGSTDTQYF. This chain joins TRBV7-3 and TRBJ2-3, with a tentative D call TRBD1 (5 bases). Trimming took 2 bases from V and 0 from J, leaving 6 bases between them. The CDR3 loop spans 14 amino acids. Germline V gene lookup returns CDR1 SGHTA and CDR2 FQGTGA.

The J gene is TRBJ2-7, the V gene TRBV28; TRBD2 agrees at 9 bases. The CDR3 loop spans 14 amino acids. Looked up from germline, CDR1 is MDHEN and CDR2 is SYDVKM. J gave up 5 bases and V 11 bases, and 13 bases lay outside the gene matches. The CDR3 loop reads CAAAGGLISDEQYF. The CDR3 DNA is TGTGCCGCTGCGGGGGGGCTAATATCCGACGAGCAGTACTTC.

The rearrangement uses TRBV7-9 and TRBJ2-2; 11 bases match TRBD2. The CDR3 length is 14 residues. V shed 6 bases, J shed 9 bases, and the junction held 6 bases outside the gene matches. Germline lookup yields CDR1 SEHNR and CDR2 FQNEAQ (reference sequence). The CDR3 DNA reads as TGTGCCAGCAGACCGCGACTAGCGGGAAGGGAGCTGTTTTTT. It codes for CASRPRLAGRELFF.

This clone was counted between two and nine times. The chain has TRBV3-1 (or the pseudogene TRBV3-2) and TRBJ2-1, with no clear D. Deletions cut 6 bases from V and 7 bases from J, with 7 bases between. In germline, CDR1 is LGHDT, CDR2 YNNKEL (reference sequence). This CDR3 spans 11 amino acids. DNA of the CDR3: TGTGCCAGCAGGAGTCTAAATGAGCAGTTCTTC. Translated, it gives CASRSLNEQFF.

Here the CDR3 reads CASSTTGNYGYTF. The CDR3, as DNA: TGTGCCAGCAGTACGACAGGGAACTATGGCTACACCTTC. The gene calls are TRBV2 and TRBJ1-2; 7 bases match TRBD1. Germline lookup yields CDR1 SNHLY and CDR2 FYNNEI. The CDR3 is made up of 13 amino acids. The ends lost 5 bases at V and 2 bases at J; junction bases unmatched: 2.

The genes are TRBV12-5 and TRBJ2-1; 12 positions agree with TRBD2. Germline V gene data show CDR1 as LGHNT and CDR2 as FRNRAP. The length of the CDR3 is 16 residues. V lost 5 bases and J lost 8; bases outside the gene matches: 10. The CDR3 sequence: CASGPLAGGENDEQFF. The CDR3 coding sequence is TGTGCTAGTGGTCCCCTAGCGGGGGGGGAAAACGATGAGCAGTTCTTC.

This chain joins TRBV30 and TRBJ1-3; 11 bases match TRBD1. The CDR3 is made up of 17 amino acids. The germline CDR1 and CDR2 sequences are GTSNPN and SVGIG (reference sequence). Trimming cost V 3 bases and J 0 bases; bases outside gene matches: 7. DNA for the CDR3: TGTGCCTGGAGGGCCGGACAGGGGGCGAGCTCTGGAAACACCATATATTTT. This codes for CAWRAGQGASSGNTIYF.